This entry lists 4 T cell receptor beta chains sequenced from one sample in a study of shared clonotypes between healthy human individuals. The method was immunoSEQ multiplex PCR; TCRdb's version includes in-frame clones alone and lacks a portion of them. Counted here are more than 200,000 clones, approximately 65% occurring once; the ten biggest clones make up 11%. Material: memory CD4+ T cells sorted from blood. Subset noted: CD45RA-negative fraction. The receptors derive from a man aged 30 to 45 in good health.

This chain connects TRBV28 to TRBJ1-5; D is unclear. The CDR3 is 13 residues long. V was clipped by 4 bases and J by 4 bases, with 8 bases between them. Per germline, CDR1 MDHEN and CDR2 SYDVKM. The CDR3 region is CASSSGLNQPQHF. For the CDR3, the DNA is TGTGCCAGCAGTTCCGGTCTAAATCAGCCCCAGCATTTT.

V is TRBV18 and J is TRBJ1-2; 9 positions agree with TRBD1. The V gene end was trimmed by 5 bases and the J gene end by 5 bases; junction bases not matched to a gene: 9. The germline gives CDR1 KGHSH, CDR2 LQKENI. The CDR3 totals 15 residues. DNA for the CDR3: TGTGCCAGCTCATTGAACCGGGACAGGGCTTATGGCTACACCTTC. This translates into CASSLNRDRAYGYTF.

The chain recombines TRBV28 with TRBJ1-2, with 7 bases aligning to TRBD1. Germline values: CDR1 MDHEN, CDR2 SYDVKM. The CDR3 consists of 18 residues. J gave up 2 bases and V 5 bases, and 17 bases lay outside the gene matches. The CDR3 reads CASSNQPGQKGGNYGYTF. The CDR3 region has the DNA TGTGCCAGCAGTAACCAACCGGGACAGAAAGGGGGAAACTATGGCTACACCTTC.

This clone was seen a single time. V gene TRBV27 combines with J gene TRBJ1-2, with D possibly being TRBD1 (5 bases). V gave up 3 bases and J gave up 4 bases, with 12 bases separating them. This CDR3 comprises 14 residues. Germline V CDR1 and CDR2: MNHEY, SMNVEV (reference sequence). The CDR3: CASSFSGLGYGYTF. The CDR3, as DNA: TGTGCCAGCAGTTTTTCAGGGCTTGGCTATGGCTACACCTTC.